The clone carrying this T cell receptor (beta chain) was seen at least ten times. The germline CDR1 and CDR2 sequences are DFQATT and SNEGSKA (reference sequence). The CDR3 covers 12 residues. The V gene lost 2 bases and the J gene lost 10 bases, with 12 bases spanning the gap. This sample was taken from a study of neurological immune-mediated disorders. Synthesis of cDNA was accomplished via 5'RACE employing 10-nucleotide random UMIs. Each CDR3 protein gets one entry after TCRdb re-called the 5' RACE reads with MiXCR. This table has roughly 80,000 distinct CDR3 sequences, 15% to 20% appearing once. Sequencing input: PBMCs. This chain links TRBV20-1 with TRBJ2-1; D might be TRBD2 (6 bases). This clonotype was obtained from a woman in her forties in good health. As DNA, the CDR3 is TGCAGTGCTAGATCGGAGGGCTGGGAGCAGTTCTTC. This encodes CSARSEGWEQFF.